The 4 T cell receptor beta chains below come from one sample, sequenced in a study of blood T cell repertoires in COVID-19. Assay used: immunoSEQ multiplex PCR; TCRdb lists only in-frame clones, some missing. The sample carries approximately 170,000 clones, about 88% recorded once. Specimen: peripheral blood. The receptors were gathered from a man between 60 and 75 years old with acute or convalescent COVID-19.

This clone was seen a few times. V gene TRBV10-3 combines with J gene TRBJ2-2, with D possibly matching TRBD2 (5 bases). The V end lost 8 bases, the J end lost 2 bases, and 12 bases lay between the germline ends. CDR1 is ENHRY and CDR2 is SYGVKD in the germline V gene. The CDR3 is made up of 14 amino acids. The DNA for the CDR3 is TGTGCCATCGAAAGCGGAACCAACACCGGGGAGCTGTTTTTT. Translating it yields CAIESGTNTGELFF.

CDR3 nucleotides: TGTGCCAGCAGTTCCAGTACATTCGGGTGGGTCACCGGGGAGCTGTTTTTT. Protein: CASSSSTFGWVTGELFF. This chain links TRBV6-2 or TRBV6-3 with TRBJ2-2; unclear D gene. V lost 4 bases, J lost 4 bases, and 19 bases lay in between. Per the germline V gene, CDR1 is MNHEY and CDR2 is SVGEGT. This CDR3 has 17 residues.

The rearrangement joins TRBV10-3 to TRBJ1-1; 7 bases fit TRBD1. The junction had 4 bases not matched to a gene; V was cut back by 6 bases and J by 0 bases. Germline CDR1 is ENHRY and CDR2 is SYGVKD. The CDR3 loop spans 14 amino acids. The CDR3 is CAISRDRVNTEAFF. CDR3 sequence (DNA): TGTGCCATCAGCCGCGACAGGGTGAACACTGAAGCTTTCTTT.

V and J are TRBV25-1 and TRBJ1-2; TRBD1 aligns across 7 bases. The CDR3 is 14 residues long. V trimming: 4 bases; J trimming: 1 base; junction bases outside the gene matches: 3. Germline V gene sequence: CDR1 MGHDK, CDR2 SYGVNS. Here the CDR3 DNA reads TGTGCCAGCAGTGGGGGACAGTATAACTATGGCTACACCTTC. Translated: CASSGGQYNYGYTF.